The entry below gives a single TCR beta chain sequence along with its context. The sample comes from a study of neoadjuvant nivolumab and ipilimumab in lung cancer. The germline CDR1 and CDR2 sequences are MGHDK and SYGVNS. The CDR3 is 14 amino acids. V lost 4 bases, J lost 2 bases, and 3 bases stayed unmatched. Produced via immunoSEQ multiplex PCR; TCRdb's table is partial and in-frame only. The sample lists 15,000 to 20,000 clones, 70% to 80% seen once, with 8% in the top ten. Source: tumor tissue, taken after neoadjuvant nivolumab, alone or with ipilimumab, at or shortly before surgery. This chain links TRBV25-1 with TRBJ1-1, with 8 bases that match TRBD1. The origin of this receptor is an adult with non-small cell lung cancer. The CDR3 sequence is CASSGTGSNTEAFF. CDR3 nucleotide sequence: TGTGCCAGCAGTGGGACAGGGTCCAACACTGAAGCTTTCTTT.